The sequence of this TCR beta chain was determined in a study of shared clonotypes between healthy human individuals. Using immunoSEQ multiplex PCR, the repertoire was profiled, and TCRdb retains in-frame clones only, with some absent. The table lists 2 million to 2.5 million clones, under 97% of them singletons, with roughly 0.13% in the top ten. V was shortened by 1 base and J by 4 bases, with 13 bases between the two germline ends. The CDR3 spans 15 residues. The germline gives CDR1 KGHSH, CDR2 LQKENI. Source material: naive CD4+ T cells sorted from blood. Indicated subset: CD45RA+ positively selected. The clonotype comes from a man aged 18-30 years in good health. The chain is built from TRBV18 and TRBJ1-2, with a weak D call TRBD1 (5 bases). DNA for the CDR3: TGTGCCAGCTCACCACAGAGAGGGGTGAGCTATGGCTACACCTTC. It translates to CASSPQRGVSYGYTF.